These 2 T cell receptor beta chains came from one sample sequenced in a study of cytomegalovirus exposure and HLA in healthy donors. The PCR ran on 60 Vbeta and 13 Jbeta primers. The table came from immunoSEQ multiplex PCR; TCRdb's copy has only in-frame clones and leaves some out. Its table lists 70,000 to 80,000 clones. Input material: PBMCs. These receptors all stem from a man aged 40-55 years in good health and CMV-seronegative.

On this clone itself: The identical CDR3 is also encoded by other nucleotide sequences in the sample. The chain uses TRBV5-1 and TRBJ2-7; 7 bases match TRBD2. Germline values: CDR1 SGHRS, CDR2 YFSETQ. The CDR3 has 13 residues. Trimming removed 2 bases from V and 4 bases from J; junction bases left unmatched: 3. The CDR3 region is CASSFLGGYEQYF. CDR3 nucleotides: TGCGCCAGCAGCTTCCTCGGGGGGTACGAGCAGTACTTC.

This chain links TRBV18 with TRBJ1-5; no clear D. In germline, CDR1 is KGHSH, CDR2 LQKENI. Trimming removed 6 bases from V and 0 bases from J, with 9 bases in between. The CDR3 has 14 residues. The CDR3 DNA sequence: TGTGCCAGCTCCTCGGGAAATAGCAATCAGCCCCAGCATTTT. This translates into CASSSGNSNQPQHF. The full variable domain, rest sourced from reference TRBV18 and TRBJ1-5, is NAGVMQNPRHLVRRRGQEARLRCSPMKGHSHVYWYRQLPEEGLKFMVYLQKENIIDESGMPKERFSAEFPKEGPSILRIQQVVRGDSAAYFCASSSGNSNQPQHFGDGTRLSIL.